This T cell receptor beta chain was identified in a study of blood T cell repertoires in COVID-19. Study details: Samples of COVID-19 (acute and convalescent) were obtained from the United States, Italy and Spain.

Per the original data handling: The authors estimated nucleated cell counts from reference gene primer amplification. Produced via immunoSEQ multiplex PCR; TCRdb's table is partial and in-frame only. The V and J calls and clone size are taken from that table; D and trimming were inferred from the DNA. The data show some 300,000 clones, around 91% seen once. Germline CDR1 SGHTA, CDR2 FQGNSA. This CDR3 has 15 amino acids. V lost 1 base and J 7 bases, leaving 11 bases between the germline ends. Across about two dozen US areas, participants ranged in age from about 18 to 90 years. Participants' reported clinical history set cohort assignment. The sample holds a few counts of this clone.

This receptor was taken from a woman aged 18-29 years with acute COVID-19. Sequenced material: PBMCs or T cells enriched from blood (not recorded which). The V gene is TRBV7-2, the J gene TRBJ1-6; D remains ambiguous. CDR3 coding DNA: TGTGCCAGCAGCTTAGAAGGTGGAGGCAATTCACCCCTCCACTTT. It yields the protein CASSLEGGGNSPLHF. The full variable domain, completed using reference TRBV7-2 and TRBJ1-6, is GAGVSQSPSNKVTEKGKDVELRCDPISGHTALYWYRQSLGQGLEFLIYFQGNSAPDKSGLPSDRFSAERTGGSVSTLTIQRTQQEDSAVYLCASSLEGGGNSPLHFGNGTRLTVT.